Each of the 10 T cell receptor beta chains below was sequenced from the same sample in a study of blood T cell repertoires in COVID-19. Repertoires were generated with immunoSEQ multiplex PCR, while TCRdb's copy carries only in-frame clones and drops some. The data show tens of thousands of clones, 70% to 90% seen once. Sequenced input: peripheral blood. The receptors stem from a man between 65 and 85 years old with acute or convalescent COVID-19.

This chain uses TRBV6-6 with TRBJ1-2, with TRBD1 as a possible D gene (6 bases). This CDR3 is 14 amino acids long. Germline CDR1 and CDR2: MNHNY and SVGAGI (reference sequence). The germline V and J ends were trimmed by 4 bases and 3 bases, with 12 bases remaining between them. CDR3 bases: TGTGCCAGCAGTTCACCCACAGGGTACTATGGCTACACCTTC. Translated: CASSSPTGYYGYTF.

This sequence joins TRBV15 and TRBJ2-1; 7 bases match TRBD2. With V trimmed by 3 bases and J by 4 bases, 9 bases remained unmatched. CDR1 is LNHNV and CDR2 is YYDKDF in the germline V gene (reference sequence). The CDR3 consists of 16 residues. As DNA, the CDR3 is TGTGCCACCAGCAGTATCGCGGGGGAGATTTACAATGAGCAGTTCTTC. Residues: CATSSIAGEIYNEQFF. The variable domain in full, completed from reference TRBV15 and TRBJ2-1, reads DAMVIQNPRYQVTQFGKPVTLSCSQTLNHNVMYWYQQKSSQAPKLLFHYYDKDFNNEADTPDNFQSRRPNTSFCFLDIRSPGLGDTAMYLCATSSIAGEIYNEQFFGPGTRLTVL.

V usage is TRBV5-4 and J usage is TRBJ1-6; D is ambiguous. The ends were cut back, 3 bases at V and 0 bases at J, with 19 bases in the middle. The V gene's germline CDR1 is SGHNT and CDR2 YYREEE (reference sequence). The CDR3 has 19 residues. CDR3 bases: TGTGCCAGCAGCTCGGGGAAGGGTCGGCCAAGCTCCTATAATTCACCCCTCCACTTT. Translated, it gives CASSSGKGRPSSYNSPLHF. The whole variable domain, remainder taken from reference TRBV5-4 and TRBJ1-6, is ETGVTQSPTHLIKTRGQQVTLRCSSQSGHNTVSWYQQALGQGPQFIFQYYREEENGRGNFPPRFSGLQFPNYSSELNVNALELDDSALYLCASSSGKGRPSSYNSPLHFGNGTRLTVT.

In its sample, this clone was seen once. The chain uses TRBV7-9 and TRBJ1-2; D unresolved. The CDR3 extends over 14 amino acids. From germline, CDR1 is SEHNR and CDR2 FQNEAQ (reference sequence). V lost 5 bases and J 4 bases, leaving 14 bases between the germline ends. CDR3 sequence (DNA): TGTGCCAGCAGCCCCACACACAGTGTCTATGGCTACACCTTC. Encoded protein: CASSPTHSVYGYTF.

The J gene is TRBJ2-7, the V gene TRBV6-5, with 9 bases aligning to TRBD1. CDR3 length: 15 amino acids. Germline-derived CDR1 and CDR2 are MNHEY and SVGAGI. Unmatched junction bases numbered 5, after V lost 5 bases and J lost 0 bases. DNA for the CDR3: TGTGCCAGCAGTCCCGGGACAGGGAGCTCCTACGAGCAGTACTTC. The encoded protein is CASSPGTGSSYEQYF.

The CDR3 here is CASSLMGQVGSGYTF. CDR3 nucleotide sequence: TGTGCCAGCAGCCTAATGGGACAGGTGGGTTCTGGCTACACCTTC. The chain carries TRBV5-6 and TRBJ1-2, with 8 bases identical to TRBD1. The CDR3 contains 15 residues. Per germline, CDR1 SGHDT and CDR2 YYEEEE. Trimming at V came to 4 bases and at J to 7 bases, leaving 12 bases not matched to a gene.

This sequence joins TRBV5-4 and TRBJ1-2; weak D call: TRBD1 (6 bases). V lost 9 bases, J lost 3 bases, and 12 bases lay in between. The CDR3 covers 12 residues. Germline V gene data show CDR1 as SGHNT and CDR2 as YYREEE (reference sequence). CDR3 protein: CATYRDHYGYTF. The CDR3 DNA is TGTGCCACCTACAGGGACCACTATGGCTACACCTTC.

The chain uses TRBV4-2 and TRBJ2-3; D gene unclear. CDR1 LGHNA and CDR2 YNFKEQ come from the germline V gene. This CDR3 spans 17 amino acids. V gave up 0 bases and J gave up 2 bases, with 15 bases separating them. This CDR3 is CASSQDQRTKLTDTQYF. CDR3 nucleotide sequence: TGTGCCAGCAGCCAAGATCAGCGTACTAAACTCACAGATACGCAGTATTTT.

The chain combines TRBV7-2 with TRBJ2-2; D is uncertain. This CDR3 comprises 13 residues. V dropped 1 base and J dropped 8 bases, with 8 bases sitting between them. Germline V gene lookup returns CDR1 SGHTA and CDR2 FQGNSA. The CDR3 spells CASSLGPTGELFF. The CDR3, as DNA: TGTGCCAGCAGCTTAGGCCCTACTGGGGAGCTGTTTTTT.

The chain carries TRBV18 and TRBJ1-2; tentative D call: TRBD1 (5 bases). Trimming removed 1 base at V and 1 base at J, with 13 bases between. Germline lookup yields CDR1 KGHSH and CDR2 LQKENI. This CDR3 contains 16 residues. CDR3 DNA: TGTGCCAGCTCACCACTGGACATAGGCGGTAACTATGGCTACACCTTC. It yields the protein CASSPLDIGGNYGYTF.